Below are 32 T cell receptor beta chains sequenced from a single sample in a study of T cell responses to AZD1222 COVID-19 vaccine. The method was immunoSEQ multiplex PCR; TCRdb's version includes in-frame clones alone and lacks a portion of them. The repertoire has 25,000 to 30,000 clones, 80% to 95% of them found once; the top ten carry roughly 8.4%. The sample in question was peripheral blood, obtained 28 days after the second AZD1222 dose. Receptors were obtained from an adult who received the AZD1222 COVID-19 vaccine.

The chain couples TRBV5-1 to TRBJ2-7; maybe TRBD1 (6 bases). Germline CDR1 and CDR2: SGHRS and YFSETQ. V was shortened by 5 bases and J by 7 bases, with 16 bases between the two germline ends. CDR3 length: 13 amino acids. CDR3 region: CASSPHRAGEQYF. The CDR3 coding sequence is TGCGCCAGCAGTCCGCACAGGGCCGGGGAGCAGTACTTC.

This chain connects TRBV5-1 to TRBJ2-1; D gene uncertain. V was pared by 0 bases and J by 7 bases, with 11 bases between. The CDR3 loop spans 14 amino acids. Germline CDR1 is SGHRS and CDR2 is YFSETQ. This CDR3 is CASSLVRVGNEQFF. The CDR3 DNA sequence: TGCGCCAGCAGCTTGGTGAGAGTGGGGAATGAGCAGTTCTTC.

The chain uses TRBV4-1 and TRBJ2-3; D uncertain. The CDR3 runs 15 residues. Germline V gene data show CDR1 as MGHRA and CDR2 as YSYEKL. Trimming cost V 0 bases and J 1 base, with 8 bases left between them. The CDR3 here is CASSQDYTGTDTQYF. The CDR3 region has the DNA TGCGCCAGCAGCCAAGATTATACTGGCACAGATACGCAGTATTTT.

This chain connects TRBV6-6 to TRBJ2-1; TRBD2 is a possible D gene (6 bases). The V gene lost 5 bases and the J gene lost 3 bases, with 20 bases spanning the gap. The CDR3 consists of 17 residues. Germline V gives CDR1 MNHNY, CDR2 SVGAGI (reference sequence). CDR3 in amino acids: CASSPLTAAGNYNEQFF. In DNA, the CDR3 is TGTGCCAGCAGTCCCCTGACGGCCGCGGGAAACTACAATGAGCAGTTCTTC.

The chain joins TRBV12-3 or TRBV12-4 to TRBJ1-3; D is unresolved. The CDR3 is 13 amino acids. Trimming shortened V by 5 bases and J by 0 bases, and 5 bases separated the two germline ends. This chain's CDR3 is CASSDFSGNTIYF. The CDR3 DNA reads TGTGCCAGCAGTGACTTCTCTGGAAACACCATATATTTT.

The rearrangement links TRBV28 to TRBJ1-6; maybe TRBD1 (5 bases). Trimming cost V 6 bases and J 10 bases, with 13 bases left between them. CDR1 is MDHEN and CDR2 is SYDVKM in the germline V gene. The CDR3 totals 13 residues. The CDR3 is CASRRMGESPLHF. CDR3 DNA sequence: TGTGCCAGCAGACGCATGGGGGAATCACCCCTCCACTTT.

V gene TRBV19 combines with J gene TRBJ2-1; no firm D call. Deletions cut 3 bases from V and 6 bases from J, with 18 bases between. Germline V gives CDR1 LNHDA, CDR2 SQIVND (reference sequence). The CDR3 consists of 16 residues. CDR3 sequence (DNA): TGTGCCAGTAGTATTGAGGCCCAAATGGGATTCAATGAGCAGTTCTTC. Translation gives CASSIEAQMGFNEQFF.

This clone came up once. This CDR3 is CASSPRGGQPQHF. DNA for the CDR3: TGTGCCAGCAGTCCCAGGGGGGGACAGCCCCAGCATTTT. This rearrangement joins TRBV6-2 or TRBV6-3 to TRBJ1-5; TRBD1 matches 7 bases. Per germline, CDR1 MNHEY and CDR2 SVGEGT. The CDR3 consists of 13 residues. Unmatched junction bases numbered 5, after V lost 5 bases and J lost 7 bases.

This sequence joins TRBV4-2 and TRBJ2-3; possible D gene TRBD2, 6 bases. The CDR3 is made up of 14 amino acids. The ends were cut back, 5 bases at V and 6 bases at J, with 15 bases in the middle. The germline V gene has CDR1 LGHNA and CDR2 YNFKEQ. The CDR3 DNA reads as TGTGCCAGCAGCGCTAGCGACCGAAGGGATACGCAGTATTTT. Its protein product is CASSASDRRDTQYF.

The V and J genes are TRBV5-1 and TRBJ2-3; D might be TRBD1 or TRBD2, each matching 5 bases. The germline V gene has CDR1 SGHRS and CDR2 YFSETQ. V was trimmed by 3 bases and J by 3 bases, leaving 14 bases between them. The CDR3 sequence is 15 residues long. This CDR3 is CASSWADSGTDTQYF. CDR3 DNA sequence: TGCGCCAGCAGCTGGGCGGACTCAGGGACAGATACGCAGTATTTT.

The chain employs TRBV27 and TRBJ1-5; unclear D gene. The germline V gene has CDR1 MNHEY and CDR2 SMNVEV (reference sequence). Between the trimmed V and J ends, which lost 0 bases and 5 bases, there was a span of 8 bases. The CDR3 covers 14 residues. This chain's CDR3 is CASSLSRGHQPQHF. CDR3 bases: TGTGCCAGCAGTTTATCTCGAGGGCATCAGCCCCAGCATTTT.

The V gene is TRBV27, the J gene TRBJ2-1; 7 bases fit TRBD2. V shed 8 bases and J 5 bases; nucleotides not matched to a gene: 9. The length of the CDR3 is 14 residues. Per germline, CDR1 MNHEY and CDR2 SMNVEV (reference sequence). The CDR3 is CASPGEGQDNEQFF. CDR3 DNA sequence: TGTGCCAGCCCGGGGGAGGGGCAGGACAATGAGCAGTTCTTC.

The chain couples TRBV10-3 to TRBJ1-2; 7 nucleotides line up with TRBD1. This CDR3 is 14 amino acids long. The V gene end was trimmed by 6 bases and the J gene end by 5 bases; junction bases not matched to a gene: 9. Germline assignment: CDR1 ENHRY and CDR2 SYGVKD. CDR3 loop: CAISQQGQGYGYTF. The CDR3 region has the DNA TGTGCCATCAGCCAACAGGGGCAGGGGTATGGCTACACCTTC.

The rearrangement uses TRBV20-1 and TRBJ1-6; a weak D match, TRBD1 (5 bases). V shed 3 bases and J shed 5 bases, with 17 bases lying between them. Germline loops: CDR1 DFQATT, CDR2 SNEGSKA (reference sequence). The CDR3 runs 16 residues. The DNA for the CDR3 is TGCAGTGCTAGTTTATCCAGGCCAGGGAATAATTCACCCCTCCACTTT. It is translated as CSASLSRPGNNSPLHF.

The genes are TRBV24-1 and TRBJ2-3, with D unclear. V dropped 5 bases and J dropped 6 bases, with 23 bases sitting between them. The germline CDR1 and CDR2 sequences are KGHDR and SFDVKD. This CDR3 has 17 amino acids. For the CDR3, the DNA is TGTGCCACCAGTGGGAGTGAGGCCCTAGGTAGGCAGGATACGCAGTATTTT. Its translation is CATSGSEALGRQDTQYF.

This sequence joins TRBV19 and TRBJ2-1, with D possibly matching TRBD1 (7 bases). Germline V gene sequence: CDR1 LNHDA, CDR2 SQIVND (reference sequence). The V end lost 10 bases, the J end lost 1 base, and 14 bases lay between the germline ends. CDR3 size: 14 residues. Here the CDR3 DNA reads TGTGCCACTTGGCAGGGGGGATCCTACAATGAGCAGTTCTTC. Amino acids: CATWQGGSYNEQFF.

The chain recombines TRBV29-1 with TRBJ1-1; D gene unclear. V lost 4 bases, J lost 6 bases, and 18 bases lay in between. Germline V lookup: CDR1 SQVTM, CDR2 ANQGSEA. The CDR3 length is 14 residues. This CDR3 reads CSVGAEGRNSEAFF. CDR3 nucleotides: TGCAGCGTTGGAGCCGAGGGAAGGAATTCTGAAGCTTTCTTT.

This clone was seen once. The chain employs TRBV6-2 or TRBV6-3 and TRBJ2-7; D call uncertain. V lost 4 bases, J lost 0 bases, and 4 bases lay in between. The CDR3 totals 12 residues. Germline V CDR1 and CDR2: MNHEY, SVGEGT. Here the CDR3 reads CASSSVSYEQYF. DNA of the CDR3: TGTGCCAGCAGTTCGGTCTCCTACGAGCAGTACTTC.

The chain uses TRBV15 and TRBJ2-3, with D possibly being TRBD1 or TRBD2 (5 bases each). Germline CDR1 is LNHNV and CDR2 is YYDKDF (reference sequence). V dropped 1 base and J dropped 2 bases, with 10 bases sitting between them. The CDR3 extends over 15 amino acids. CDR3 bases: TGTGCCACCAGCAGAGCTGGGACCAACACAGATACGCAGTATTTT. This codes for CATSRAGTNTDTQYF.

The V call is TRBV19, the J call TRBJ2-3; the match to TRBD2 covers 10 bases. V dropped 3 bases and J dropped 1; count of bases not matched to a gene: 10. Germline V gene data show CDR1 as LNHDA and CDR2 as SQIVND (reference sequence). The CDR3 runs 18 residues. The CDR3 sequence is CASSISPVTSGGTDTQYF. Written as DNA, the CDR3 is TGTGCCAGTAGTATCTCCCCCGTTACTAGCGGGGGCACAGATACGCAGTATTTT.

The J gene is TRBJ2-3, the V gene TRBV9, with 7 bases fitting TRBD2. The CDR3 runs to 16 residues. V shed 3 bases, J shed 6 bases, and the junction held 13 bases outside the gene matches. Germline V gene sequence: CDR1 SGDLS, CDR2 YYNGEE. Here the CDR3 reads CASSAREGGSRDTQYF. As DNA, the CDR3 is TGTGCCAGCAGCGCCCGCGAGGGCGGGAGTAGGGATACGCAGTATTTT.

V is TRBV5-6 and J is TRBJ2-5; 7 bases fit TRBD1. Germline V gives CDR1 SGHDT, CDR2 YYEEEE. V was clipped by 0 bases and J by 4 bases; unmatched bases: 6. CDR3 size: 15 residues. This chain's CDR3 is CASSLDRGVRETQYF. The CDR3 bases are TGTGCCAGCAGCTTGGACAGGGGCGTGAGAGAGACCCAGTACTTC.

This chain uses TRBV6-2 or TRBV6-3 with TRBJ1-2; weak D call: TRBD1 (5 bases). From germline, CDR1 is MNHEY and CDR2 SVGEGT. V gave up 4 bases and J gave up 5 bases, with 11 bases separating them. The CDR3 extends over 13 amino acids. CDR3 DNA: TGTGCCAGCAGTTTTACGGGACCATATGGCTACACCTTC. It translates to CASSFTGPYGYTF.

The chain employs TRBV11-3 and TRBJ2-3; no definite D call. V shed 7 bases and J shed 2 bases, with 7 bases lying between them. Germline CDR1 SGHNT, CDR2 YENEEA. The CDR3 is 12 residues long. In DNA form, the CDR3 reads TGTGCCAGCACCCTAGACACAGATACGCAGTATTTT. This sequence encodes CASTLDTDTQYF.

This clone was picked up one time. The chain combines TRBV27 with TRBJ1-5; D unclear. This CDR3 spans 15 amino acids. V was cut by 5 bases and J by 2 bases, with 13 bases left in between. Germline V CDR1 and CDR2: MNHEY, SMNVEV (reference sequence). The CDR3 bases are TGTGCCAGCAGTGCAGGACTCGACGGCAATCAGCCCCAGCATTTT. Protein product: CASSAGLDGNQPQHF.

V is TRBV19 and J is TRBJ2-5; TRBD1 matches 9 bases. Germline V CDR1 and CDR2: LNHDA, SQIVND (reference sequence). The CDR3 runs 15 residues. The trim removed 5 bases at V and 2 bases at J, leaving 6 bases unmatched. CDR3 protein: CASSGRDRDQETQYF. CDR3 nucleotide sequence: TGTGCCAGTAGTGGCCGGGACAGGGATCAAGAGACCCAGTACTTC.

In this sample, this clone turned up once. The chain has TRBV4-3 and TRBJ2-7, with D perhaps matching TRBD1 or TRBD2 (5 bases each). The CDR3 sequence is 13 residues long. V lost 0 bases, J lost 6 bases, and 9 bases lay in between. Looked up from germline, CDR1 is LGHNA and CDR2 is YSLEER. The CDR3 sequence is CASSQDPGREQYF. In nucleotides, the CDR3 is TGCGCCAGCAGCCAAGACCCGGGGCGCGAGCAGTACTTC.

The chain employs TRBV27 and TRBJ1-5; the match to TRBD1 covers 11 bases. The length of the CDR3 is 15 residues. J gave up 4 bases and V 5 bases, and 4 bases lay outside the gene matches. The V gene's germline CDR1 is MNHEY and CDR2 SMNVEV (reference sequence). CDR3 residues: CASSRGQGGNQPQHF. CDR3 bases: TGTGCCAGCAGTCGGGGACAGGGGGGGAATCAGCCCCAGCATTTT.

The chain carries TRBV5-6 and TRBJ2-2; 8 bases align to TRBD2. Per the germline V gene, CDR1 is SGHDT and CDR2 is YYEEEE. With V trimmed by 9 bases and J by 7 bases, 17 bases remained unmatched. The CDR3 length is 16 residues. The CDR3 nucleotides are TGTGCCAACCCCTCTTTTCGGGAGGGCCATATCGGGGAGCTGTTTTTT. Protein sequence: CANPSFREGHIGELFF.

V and J are TRBV5-6 and TRBJ1-2; D not certain. Trimming pared 1 base from V and 1 base from J, leaving 8 bases between. The CDR3 extends over 14 amino acids. CDR1 is SGHDT and CDR2 is YYEEEE in the germline V gene. The CDR3 reads CASSLFDGNYGYTF. The CDR3 bases are TGTGCCAGCAGCTTGTTCGACGGTAACTATGGCTACACCTTC.

The chain combines TRBV5-6 with TRBJ1-6; no clear D. Looked up from germline, CDR1 is SGHDT and CDR2 is YYEEEE. V lost 1 base and J 6 bases, leaving 11 bases between the germline ends. The CDR3 covers 15 residues. The CDR3 sequence: CASSLYPPTNSPLHF. CDR3 sequence (DNA): TGTGCCAGCAGCTTGTATCCACCAACTAATTCACCCCTCCACTTT. The variable domain in full, with the rest retrieved from reference TRBV5-6 and TRBJ1-6, is DAGVTQSPTHLIKTRGQQVTLRCSPKSGHDTVSWYQQALGQGPQFIFQYYEEEERQRGNFPDRFSGHQFPNYSSELNVNALLLGDSALYLCASSLYPPTNSPLHFGNGTRLTVT.

J is TRBJ1-2 and V is TRBV30; 9 bases match TRBD1. The V gene end was trimmed by 2 bases and the J gene end by 5 bases; junction bases not matched to a gene: 3. Germline V gives CDR1 GTSNPN, CDR2 SVGIG (reference sequence). CDR3 length: 13 amino acids. CDR3 in amino acids: CAWSPGQGYGYTF. DNA for the CDR3: TGTGCCTGGAGTCCAGGACAGGGGTATGGCTACACCTTC.